A selection of T cell receptor beta chains follows, all from one sample in a study of shared clonotypes between healthy human individuals. This table comes from immunoSEQ multiplex PCR, and its TCRdb copy is limited to in-frame clones, with some not included. The sample lists over a million clones, 75% occurring once. What was sequenced was memory CD4+ T cells sorted from blood. Receptors originate from a man aged 18-30 years in good health. Both conserved end residues are part of each CDR3. The order of the fields is D gene, J gene, clone size, V gene, CDR3 protein, CDR3 DNA. D genes are given only for firm matches. The size field is filled for only some rows; it gives once, few, many or a size class.

d_gene: NA; j_gene: TRBJ1-4; abundance: few; v_gene: TRBV4-3; CDR3aa: CASSLRAGTNEKLFF; CDR3nt: TGCGCCAGCAGCCTCAGGGCAGGGACTAATGAAAAACTGTTTTTT
d_gene: TRBD1; j_gene: TRBJ2-5; abundance: NA; v_gene: TRBV19; CDR3aa: CASSPGDRAGTETQYF; CDR3nt: TGTGCCAGTAGTCCAGGGGACAGGGCCGGGACGGAGACCCAGTACTTC
d_gene: NA; j_gene: TRBJ1-2; abundance: NA; v_gene: TRBV7-9; CDR3aa: CASTRGLSNPANYGYTF; CDR3nt: TGTGCCAGCACTCGTGGACTCTCGAACCCAGCTAACTATGGCTACACCTTC
d_gene: NA; j_gene: TRBJ1-2; abundance: NA; v_gene: TRBV5-6; CDR3aa: CASSLDQKPNYGYTF; CDR3nt: TGTGCCAGCAGCTTGGATCAGAAACCTAACTATGGCTACACCTTC
d_gene: NA; j_gene: TRBJ2-2; abundance: NA; v_gene: TRBV19; CDR3aa: CASRVEGAGELFF; CDR3nt: TGTGCCAGTAGAGTAGAGGGGGCCGGGGAGCTGTTTTTT
d_gene: TRBD1; j_gene: TRBJ1-1; abundance: NA; v_gene: TRBV4-3; CDR3aa: CASSQGQTNTEAFF; CDR3nt: TGCGCCAGCAGCCAGGGACAGACCAACACTGAAGCTTTCTTT
d_gene: NA; j_gene: TRBJ2-5; abundance: NA; v_gene: TRBV6-1; CDR3aa: CASSVNGLQETQYF; CDR3nt: TGTGCCAGCAGTGTTAACGGTCTGCAAGAGACCCAGTACTTC
d_gene: NA; j_gene: TRBJ2-6; abundance: NA; v_gene: TRBV7-9; CDR3aa: CASSPRQDSGANVLTF; CDR3nt: TGTGCCAGCAGCCCGAGACAGGACTCTGGGGCCAACGTCCTGACTTTC
d_gene: NA; j_gene: TRBJ2-3; abundance: once; v_gene: TRBV4-1; CDR3aa: CASSQETDTQYF; CDR3nt: TGCGCCAGCAGCCAAGAAACGGATACGCAGTATTTT
d_gene: NA; j_gene: TRBJ2-7; abundance: NA; v_gene: TRBV5-6; CDR3aa: CASSPGPLYEQYF; CDR3nt: TGTGCCAGCAGCCCCGGGCCCCTCTACGAGCAGTACTTC
d_gene: NA; j_gene: TRBJ1-2; abundance: NA; v_gene: TRBV19; CDR3aa: CASGDFYGYTF; CDR3nt: TGTGCCAGTGGGGACTTCTATGGCTACACCTTC
d_gene: NA; j_gene: TRBJ1-1; abundance: once; v_gene: TRBV5-1; CDR3aa: CASSRQANTEAFF; CDR3nt: TGCGCCAGCAGCAGACAGGCTAACACTGAAGCTTTCTTT
d_gene: TRBD2; j_gene: TRBJ2-5; abundance: NA; v_gene: TRBV5-6; CDR3aa: CASSLRAGRGETQYF; CDR3nt: TGTGCCAGCAGCTTGCGGGCAGGGAGGGGAGAGACCCAGTACTTC
d_gene: NA; j_gene: TRBJ1-2; abundance: once; v_gene: TRBV6-1; CDR3aa: CASSEVTVGTPSNYGYTF; CDR3nt: TGTGCCAGCAGTGAAGTCACAGTCGGGACACCGTCTAACTATGGCTACACCTTC